The clone carrying this T cell receptor beta chain has just a few counts. Its matching antigen is unknown. Patients were excluded for uncontrolled infection, other autoimmune disease, pregnancy or lactation. These data come from a study of T cells in Graves' hyperthyroidism and ophthalmopathy. Study context: The blood sample was taken at first diagnosis, before treatment began.

The junction had 7 bases not matched to a gene; V was cut back by 4 bases and J by 7 bases. CDR1 is SGHRS, CDR2 YFSETQ, per germline. This CDR3 comprises 16 residues. Authors of the study amplified TCR beta CDR3 regions from RNA transcripts. HTBI primers drove first-round RT-PCR of the TCR CDR3. TCRdb independently ran MiXCR on the multiplex PCR reads; one entry per CDR3 protein. Of approximately 490,000 distinct CDR3 sequences in the sample, 20% to 25% are singletons; the top ten hold 45% to 55%. The study, taken as a whole, reports: Most thyroid clonotypes with frequency above 0.001 were detected in blood. Using 13 V-J features, a model discriminated ophthalmopathy from stable hyperthyroidism.

The sequence came from a woman aged 70 to 79 with Graves' ophthalmopathy. The chain employs TRBV5-1 and TRBJ2-2; 13 bases match TRBD2. Sequencing used blood. CDR3 DNA sequence: TGCGCCAGCAGCCCTGGACTAGCGGGAGTGGACGGGGAGCTGTTTTTT. It specifies CASSPGLAGVDGELFF.